The source of this TCR beta chain is a study of beta chain features in type 1 diabetes. Study-wide points: Patients showed naive, central memory and Treg TCRB repertoires that appeared more similar than those of healthy donors. Within each of all four CD4+ subsets, Type 1 diabetes patients had TCRB CDR3s that were moderately but significantly shorter.

This clone has only a few counts. Its antigen is not known. The CDR3 contains 14 residues. V was pared by 4 bases and J by 6 bases, with 13 bases between. CDR1 MGHDK and CDR2 SYGVNS come from the germline V gene. Expressed TCRB transcripts were sequenced because the entire RNA isolate underwent reverse transcription. The method was immunoSEQ multiplex PCR; TCRdb's version includes in-frame clones alone and lacks a portion of them. The sample holds 600,000 to 650,000 clones, about 14% seen once. Sorted CD4+ subsets: naive, central memory, regulatory, stem cell-like memory (CD45RO/CCR7/CD25/CD127/CD95/CD27 panel).

The sequencing sample was made of naive CD4+ T cells from blood. The rearrangement links TRBV25-1 to TRBJ2-1; maybe TRBD2 (6 bases). The sequence was collected from a man aged 18-30 years in good health. This CDR3 reads CASSGAGSRNEQFF. CDR3 sequence (DNA): TGTGCCAGCAGTGGGGCCGGGAGTCGCAATGAGCAGTTCTTC. The whole variable domain, remainder taken from reference TRBV25-1 and TRBJ2-1, is EADIYQTPRYLVIGTGKKITLECSQTMGHDKMYWYQQDPGMELHLIHYSYGVNSTEKGDLSSESTVSRIRTEHFPLTLESARPSHTSQYLCASSGAGSRNEQFFGPGTRLTVL.